These 28 T cell receptor beta chains were all obtained from the same sample, sequenced in a study of vaccination and CD4 T cells after COVID-19 (dated by TCRdb to between 2021 and 2022). The treatment or condition label of this sample denotes: roughly 10-day PBMC culture with coronavirus spike peptide pools or control peptides (ViraFEST assay). Antigens of these TCRs are unknown. To prepare the library, PCR was applied. Sequencing relied on an Illumina iSeq 100. TCR sequencing of DNA from cultured CD4+ T cells used the Oncomine TCR Beta short-read assay at the Johns Hopkins FTIC core. The public reads were reanalyzed by TCRdb: fastp trimming at Q25, MiXCR alignment, in-frame beta chains only. CDR3 protein duplicates are merged, each entry listing the most common genes and DNA. This sample has 15,000 to 20,000 distinct CDR3 sequences in its table, and almost 60% of those were observed once. The ten largest clonotypes hold around a tenth of the sample.

The specimen sequenced was CD4+ T cells from blood, cultured in vitro. The receptors originated from a human donor who had recovered from COVID-19.

The V gene is TRBV7-3, the J gene TRBJ2-2; TRBD1 agrees at 7 bases. Germline V CDR1 and CDR2: SGHTA, FQGTGA. The CDR3 has 14 amino acids. V shed 6 bases, J shed 7 bases, and the junction held 8 bases outside the gene matches. Written as DNA, the CDR3 is TGTGCCAGCAGAATGGACAGGTTGATCGGGGAGCTGTTTTTT. Amino acid sequence: CASRMDRLIGELFF.

The chain couples TRBV20-1 to TRBJ2-7; 9 bases match TRBD2. V gave up 6 bases and J gave up 3 bases; unmatched junction bases: 6. Germline CDR1 is DFQATT and CDR2 is SNEGSKA (reference sequence). The CDR3 totals 13 residues. CDR3 DNA sequence: TGCAGTGCGAAGCGGGGGGCCGACTACGAGCAGTACTTC. Translation gives CSAKRGADYEQYF.

The rearrangement joins TRBV6-4 to TRBJ2-1; 8 positions match TRBD2. This CDR3 is built from 16 residues. The trim removed 9 bases at V and 0 bases at J, leaving 10 bases unmatched. CDR1 MRHNA and CDR2 SNTAGT come from the germline V gene. The CDR3 spells CASPEERGSSYNEQFF. The CDR3 nucleotides read TGTGCCAGTCCCGAGGAGCGGGGGAGCTCCTACAATGAGCAGTTCTTC.

The sample holds a few counts of this clonotype. The genes are TRBV20-1 and TRBJ2-7, with 10 bases that match TRBD2. Germline CDR1 and CDR2: DFQATT and SNEGSKA (reference sequence). This CDR3 has 16 residues. Losses at the gene ends were 1 base for V and 0 bases for J; bases not matched to a gene: 6. As DNA, the CDR3 is TGCAGTGCTAGAGCGTCTAGCGGGGGCCGCTCCTACGAGCAGTACTTC. Translating it yields CSARASSGGRSYEQYF.

The chain recombines TRBV5-4 with TRBJ1-1; D might be TRBD1 (6 bases). This CDR3 contains 15 residues. The V gene's germline CDR1 is SGHNT and CDR2 YYREEE (reference sequence). With 4 bases removed from V and 3 bases from J, the gap between germline ends came to 16 bases. The CDR3 bases are TGTGCCAGCAGCCACCCTCAGGGGTTGGACACTGAAGCTTTCTTT. It specifies CASSHPQGLDTEAFF.

This clonotype was recorded a few times. J is TRBJ1-3 and V is TRBV7-9; no definite D call. Germline V lookup: CDR1 SEHNR, CDR2 FQNEAQ (reference sequence). The CDR3 loop spans 17 amino acids. The ends were cut back, 1 base at V and 0 bases at J, with 13 bases in the middle. The DNA for the CDR3 is TGTGCCAGCAGCTTAGGTTTATCGAATCTCTCTGGAAACACCATATATTTT. Translation gives CASSLGLSNLSGNTIYF.

In nucleotides, the CDR3 is TGTGCCAGCAGCTTATTGGGGGGCCGGGCCCAAGAGCAGTTCTTC. Protein sequence: CASSLLGGRAQEQFF. The chain carries TRBV7-3 and TRBJ2-1; D may correspond to TRBD1 or TRBD2 (6 bases each). The germline gives CDR1 SGHTA, CDR2 FQGTGA. Trimming took off 2 bases at V and 10 bases at J, with 18 bases between the two ends. CDR3 size: 15 residues.

V usage is TRBV5-1 and J usage is TRBJ2-5; D call uncertain. This CDR3 has 13 amino acids. The germline V gene encodes CDR1 SGHRS and CDR2 YFSETQ. V was trimmed by 0 bases and J by 13 bases, leaving 16 bases between them. The CDR3 DNA is TGCGCCAGCAGCTTGGGAGCTCTAGATGGGTGGTACTTC. Its protein is CASSLGALDGWYF. Complete variable domain (other parts from reference TRBV5-1 and TRBJ2-5): KAGVTQTPRYLIKTRGQQVTLSCSPISGHRSVSWYQQTPGQGLQFLFEYFSETQRNKGNFPGRFSGRQFSNSRSEMNVSTLELGDSALYLCASSLGALDGWYFGPGTRLLVL.

V gene TRBV2 combines with J gene TRBJ2-2; unclear D gene. This CDR3 is built from 11 residues. V was pared by 6 bases and J by 8 bases, with 7 bases between. CDR1 and CDR2 (germline): SNHLY, FYNNEI. CDR3 sequence: CASRDLGELFF. The CDR3 DNA is TGTGCCAGCAGAGACCTAGGGGAGCTGTTTTTT.

The V and J genes are TRBV6-5 and TRBJ1-3; D is uncertain. Looked up from germline, CDR1 is MNHEY and CDR2 is SVGAGI. This CDR3 has 16 amino acids. V was pared by 2 bases and J by 0 bases, with 11 bases between. The CDR3 loop reads CASSYARAASGNTIYF. In DNA, the CDR3 is TGTGCCAGCAGTTACGCTAGGGCAGCCTCTGGAAACACCATATATTTT.

This clonotype has only a few counts. The CDR3, as DNA: TGTGCCAGCAGCTCCTACCCTGGCCAACAAGAGACCCAGTACTTC. This codes for CASSSYPGQQETQYF. The chain uses TRBV7-3 and TRBJ2-5; the D is unclear. CDR1 and CDR2 (germline): SGHTA, FQGTGA. Trimming removed 4 bases from V and 2 bases from J, with 14 bases in between. There are 15 residues in the CDR3. The complete variable domain, with remaining parts taken from reference TRBV7-3 and TRBJ2-5, reads GAGVSQTPSNKVTEKGKYVELRCDPISGHTALYWYRQSLGQGPEFLIYFQGTGAADDSGLPNDRFFAVRPEGSVSTLKIQRTERGDSAVYLCASSSYPGQQETQYFGPGTRLLVL.

This clonotype was picked up a small number of times. J is TRBJ1-5 and V is TRBV11-2, with D uncertain. Germline values: CDR1 SGHAT, CDR2 FQNNGV. The V and J ends lost 3 bases and 5 bases respectively, with 8 bases between them. The CDR3 is 13 amino acids. The CDR3 DNA sequence: TGTGCCAGCAGCTTGTCCTTAGATCAGCCCCAGCATTTT. It is translated as CASSLSLDQPQHF.

The rearrangement uses TRBV11-2 and TRBJ1-1; 9 bases match TRBD1. The CDR3 sequence is 15 residues long. The junction had 11 bases not matched to a gene; V was cut back by 5 bases and J by 7 bases. Germline V gene data show CDR1 as SGHAT and CDR2 as FQNNGV. The CDR3 protein is CASSPTTGGAHEAFF. DNA for the CDR3: TGTGCCAGCAGCCCCACGACAGGGGGGGCTCATGAAGCTTTCTTT. Full variable domain (missing parts from reference TRBV11-2 and TRBJ1-1): EAGVAQSPRYKIIEKRQSVAFWCNPISGHATLYWYQQILGQGPKLLIQFQNNGVVDDSQLPKDRFSAERLKGVDSTLKIQPAKLEDSAVYLCASSPTTGGAHEAFFGQGTRLTVV.

The V and J genes are TRBV7-2 and TRBJ1-2; 9 nucleotides match TRBD1. CDR3 size: 14 residues. The V gene end was trimmed by 3 bases and the J gene end by 7 bases; junction bases not matched to a gene: 6. Germline assignment: CDR1 SGHTA and CDR2 FQGNSA. CDR3 protein: CASSFRQGVAGYTF. For the CDR3, the DNA is TGTGCCAGCAGCTTTCGACAGGGGGTAGCTGGCTACACCTTC.

This clonotype was observed a few times. The chain carries TRBV20-1 and TRBJ2-5; no firm D call. The CDR3 covers 12 residues. V was trimmed by 2 bases and J by 5 bases, leaving 9 bases between them. From germline, CDR1 is DFQATT and CDR2 SNEGSKA (reference sequence). In DNA, the CDR3 is TGCAGTGCTAGAAGGGCGAGCGAGACCCAGTACTTC. Residues: CSARRASETQYF.

The chain links TRBV7-8 to TRBJ2-1; 8 bases line up with TRBD2. Germline V gene data show CDR1 as SGHVS and CDR2 as FQNEAQ. The junction had 1 base not matched to a gene; V was cut back by 5 bases and J by 7 bases. CDR3 size: 12 residues. The DNA for the CDR3 is TGTGCCAGCAGCCCTAGCGGGAATGAGCAGTTCTTC. Its protein product is CASSPSGNEQFF.

This clonotype has a handful of counts. The CDR3 DNA is TGTGCCAGCAGTTACGGGTTCACAGATACGCAGTATTTT. Protein product: CASSYGFTDTQYF. V is TRBV6-5 and J is TRBJ2-3, with D uncertain. Germline V gene sequence: CDR1 MNHEY, CDR2 SVGAGI. Trimming shortened V by 2 bases and J by 2 bases, and 5 bases separated the two germline ends. The CDR3 runs 13 residues.

V and J are TRBV7-8 and TRBJ1-2, with D hard to call. Germline V gene lookup returns CDR1 SGHVS and CDR2 FQNEAQ. The CDR3 has 15 amino acids. Between the trimmed V and J ends, which lost 2 bases and 1 base, there was a span of 11 bases. The CDR3 bases are TGTGCCAGCAGCTTATATAACAGACGTAACTATGGCTACACCTTC. Its translation: CASSLYNRRNYGYTF.

This clonotype was observed a handful of times. The chain has TRBV6-4 and TRBJ1-1; 8 positions agree with TRBD1. The CDR3 is 15 amino acids. Germline assignment: CDR1 MRHNA and CDR2 SNTAGT. V gave up 0 bases and J gave up 3 bases; unmatched junction bases: 3. The CDR3 coding sequence is TGTGCCAGCAGTGACTCATCAGGGGGCTACACTGAAGCTTTCTTT. This codes for CASSDSSGGYTEAFF.

The CDR3 sequence is CASRNWDSLFGAFF. CDR3 coding DNA: TGTGCCAGCAGAAACTGGGACAGCCTTTTTGGCGCTTTCTTT. The chain couples TRBV6-1 to TRBJ1-1; 7 bases are a match to TRBD1. The length of the CDR3 is 14 residues. Germline CDR1 MNHNS, CDR2 SASEGT. J was trimmed by 11 bases and V by 6 bases; bases with no gene match: 15.

The rearrangement links TRBV30 to TRBJ2-5; TRBD1 agrees at 11 bases. The CDR3 has 12 amino acids. The germline CDR1 and CDR2 sequences are GTSNPN and SVGIG (reference sequence). V trimming: 7 bases; J trimming: 12 bases; junction bases outside the gene matches: 10. CDR3 region: CASPRDRGGKYF. CDR3 nucleotide sequence: TGTGCCTCGCCAAGGGACAGGGGGGGAAAGTACTTC.

The chain carries TRBV4-1 and TRBJ2-1; 9 bases agree with TRBD2. V lost 0 bases and J lost 6; bases outside the gene matches: 6. Per germline, CDR1 MGHRA and CDR2 YSYEKL. The CDR3 has 16 amino acids. This CDR3 reads CASSQDEQRGVNEQFF. The CDR3 nucleotides are TGCGCCAGCAGCCAAGATGAGCAGCGGGGGGTCAATGAGCAGTTCTTC.

This clonotype has just one count. V gene TRBV7-3 combines with J gene TRBJ2-5, with TRBD1 as a possible D gene (5 bases). Germline-derived CDR1 and CDR2 are SGHTA and FQGTGA. This CDR3 comprises 15 residues. Trimming removed 1 base at V and 2 bases at J, with 11 bases between. The CDR3, as DNA: TGTGCCAGCAGCTTAAATGGACATCATCAAGAGACCCAGTACTTC. Translation: CASSLNGHHQETQYF.

This clonotype turned up a few times. The chain links TRBV11-1 to TRBJ2-1; D is undetermined. Germline CDR1 SGHAT, CDR2 FQDESV (reference sequence). The V gene lost 6 bases and the J gene lost 2 bases, with 8 bases spanning the gap. The CDR3 runs 13 residues. The CDR3 DNA follows: TGTGCCAGCAGATTTGAAGCCTACAATGAGCAGTTCTTC. Protein sequence: CASRFEAYNEQFF.

This clonotype was counted a few times. The J gene is TRBJ1-1, the V gene TRBV20-1; D unresolved. V shed 3 bases and J shed 5 bases, with 16 bases lying between them. Germline values: CDR1 DFQATT, CDR2 SNEGSKA (reference sequence). The CDR3 length is 14 residues. Here the CDR3 reads CSASNVGSRTEAFF. The CDR3, as DNA: TGCAGTGCTAGTAATGTCGGAAGCCGGACTGAAGCTTTCTTT.

The chain couples TRBV20-1 to TRBJ2-5; D is ambiguous. The V end was cut by 0 bases, the J end by 1 base, with 12 bases between. In germline, CDR1 is DFQATT, CDR2 SNEGSKA (reference sequence). The length of the CDR3 is 15 residues. This chain's CDR3 is CSARDTARIQETQYF. The CDR3 bases are TGCAGTGCTAGAGATACTGCCAGGATCCAAGAGACCCAGTACTTC.

The chain links TRBV6-5 to TRBJ2-1; a possible D gene is TRBD2 (5 bases). V was trimmed by 2 bases and J by 3 bases, leaving 11 bases between them. The CDR3 spans 15 residues. Germline V CDR1 and CDR2: MNHEY, SVGAGI. CDR3 amino acids: CASSYDAGFYNEQFF. The CDR3 coding sequence is TGTGCCAGCAGTTACGATGCGGGCTTCTACAATGAGCAGTTCTTC.

The V and J genes are TRBV15 and TRBJ1-5, with a weak D call TRBD1 (6 bases). CDR3 length equals 12 residues. Germline values: CDR1 LNHNV, CDR2 YYDKDF (reference sequence). Trimming removed 3 bases at V and 9 bases at J, with 9 bases between. The CDR3 region is CATSRDRGPQHF. In nucleotides, the CDR3 is TGTGCCACCAGCAGGGACAGAGGGCCCCAGCATTTT.